This T cell receptor beta chain was captured in a study of T-cell reconstitution after alpha-beta-depleted transplantation in children (dated by TCRdb to about 2016). Looking at the study overall: T-cell immune reconstitution after TCRalphabeta/CD19-depleted allogeneic hematopoietic cell transplantation in children was quantitatively tracked in the study by means of TCR repertoire profiling.

The investigation overall reported the following: The apparently early recovery of alphabetaT-cell counts about two months after transplant reportedly depended on only several hundred rapidly expanded clones that came from non-depleted graft cells. Over subsequent months, a decline in hyperexpanded clone frequencies was noted, and after one year, T-cell counts and TCRbeta diversity were mostly ascribed to newly produced T cells. The high TCRbeta diversity at day 60 in some patients was ascribed to recipient T cells and intrathymic progenitors that had survived conditioning.

Libraries were constructed by PCR. These reads were obtained on an Illumina HiSeq 2500. TCR libraries were prepared with molecular barcoding, using unique molecular identifiers to normalize TCRbeta repertoire quantification. Using fastp trimming at Q25 and MiXCR clonotype assembly, TCRdb reanalyzed the public sequencing data and kept in-frame beta chains. Each CDR3 protein appears once, grouped with its most common genes and DNA. In this sample the table shows 200,000 or so distinct CDR3 sequences, roughly 6.3% of which occur a single time. Under 6% of the sample is taken by the ten largest. This clonotype occurred many times. This receptor's antigen is unknown. One base away there is no much larger clone; base qualities are not given. Measured from the cysteine to the phenylalanine, the CDR3 is 14 residues long. Of the read, only the CDR3 DNA is kept; its 42 bases are in frame from base 1. CDR1 and CDR2, per the germline V gene, are LGHNA and YSLEER. Trimming takes 1 base off V and 8 bases off J; junction bases not matched to a gene: 4.

The treatment or condition label corresponds to: allogeneic hematopoietic cell transplantation with graft depleted of TCRalphabeta T cells and CD19 B cells. Transplant recipients were children who received TCRalphabeta/CD19-depleted allogeneic hematopoietic cell grafts. The sample consisted of PBMCs, taken before TCRalphabeta/CD19-depleted stem cell transplant. This sequence was found in a girl under two years old with combined immunodeficiency, due to receive a stem cell transplant. The rearranged chain carries TRBV4-3 and TRBJ2-1; TRBD2 aligns with 8 central bases. The CDR3 region has the sequence CASSQVGGADEQFF. The DNA sequence follows: TGCGCCAGCAGCCAAGTCGGGGGGGCAGATGAGCAGTTCTTC.